This passage covers 14 T cell receptor beta chains from one sample sequenced in a study of blood T cell repertoires in COVID-19. Profiling relied on immunoSEQ multiplex PCR, and the TCRdb table lists in-frame clones only, not all of them. The table shows fewer than 300,000 clones, with 85% occurring only once. Sequenced: PBMCs or T cells enriched from blood (not recorded which). Receptors originate from a woman in her forties or fifties who had recovered from COVID-19.

This clone was seen ten or more times. V and J are TRBV5-8 and TRBJ1-2; the match to TRBD1 covers 7 bases. The germline gives CDR1 SGHTS, CDR2 YDEGEE. CDR3 length: 14 amino acids. V was pared by 0 bases and J by 4 bases, with 3 bases of the junction left unmatched. CDR3 nucleotides: TGTGCCAGCAGCTTGGGACAGGGCGTCTATGGCTACACCTTC. It is translated as CASSLGQGVYGYTF.

The rearrangement joins TRBV5-5 to TRBJ1-2; TRBD1 might be the D (6 bases). The CDR3 length is 13 residues. The germline V gene has CDR1 SGHKS and CDR2 YYEKEE (reference sequence). V lost 1 base and J 10 bases, leaving 14 bases between the germline ends. The DNA of the CDR3 is TGTGCCAGCAGCTTGCAGGACAGTCCCTTCTACACCTTC. Encoded protein: CASSLQDSPFYTF.

V usage is TRBV19 and J usage is TRBJ2-4; D may be TRBD1 (5 bases). Trimming shortened V by 3 bases and J by 6 bases, and 12 bases separated the two germline ends. The germline V gene has CDR1 LNHDA and CDR2 SQIVND (reference sequence). This CDR3 is built from 14 residues. The CDR3 is CASSIQQGINIQYF. The CDR3 bases are TGTGCCAGTAGTATTCAGCAGGGAATAAACATTCAGTACTTC.

V and J are TRBV4-1 and TRBJ1-4; D unclear. This CDR3 is 17 amino acids long. CDR1 and CDR2 (germline): MGHRA, YSYEKL. V dropped 1 base and J dropped 5 bases, with 17 bases sitting between them. The DNA for the CDR3 is TGCGCCAGCAGCCAAGGTAACGTCGGTGTCTCAAATGAAAAACTGTTTTTT. It translates to CASSQGNVGVSNEKLFF.

The genes are TRBV7-3 and TRBJ2-5, with 9 bases lining up with TRBD2. The CDR3 loop spans 14 amino acids. Per the germline V gene, CDR1 is SGHTA and CDR2 is FQGTGA. Trimming took 2 bases from V and 2 from J; bases not matched to a gene: 0. The CDR3: CASSLAGGQETQYF. Written as DNA, the CDR3 is TGTGCCAGCAGCTTAGCGGGGGGGCAAGAGACCCAGTACTTC. Based on the CDR3 plus reference TRBV7-3 and TRBJ2-5, the full variable domain is GAGVSQTPSNKVTEKGKYVELRCDPISGHTALYWYRQSLGQGPEFLIYFQGTGAADDSGLPNDRFFAVRPEGSVSTLKIQRTERGDSAVYLCASSLAGGQETQYFGPGTRLLVL.

The chain couples TRBV30 to TRBJ2-7, with 8 nucleotides matching TRBD1. CDR1 is GTSNPN, CDR2 SVGIG, per germline (reference sequence). This CDR3 has 15 residues. Trimming took 3 bases from V and 5 from J; bases not matched to a gene: 12. In nucleotides, the CDR3 is TGTGCCTGGAGCGCCATGGCCAGGGGGCATAACGAGCAGTACTTC. Translation gives CAWSAMARGHNEQYF.

The genes are TRBV9 and TRBJ1-2; a weak D match, TRBD1 (6 bases). V dropped 0 bases and J dropped 2 bases, with 11 bases sitting between them. From germline, CDR1 is SGDLS and CDR2 YYNGEE. There are 15 residues in the CDR3. The CDR3 DNA sequence: TGTGCCAGCAGCGTAGTGGGTACAGGGAACTATGGCTACACCTTC. Translation: CASSVVGTGNYGYTF.

The chain joins TRBV27 to TRBJ2-1, with 10 bases aligning to TRBD2. The CDR3 spans 15 residues. The ends lost 10 bases at V and 6 bases at J; junction bases unmatched: 12. Germline V gene data show CDR1 as MNHEY and CDR2 as SMNVEV (reference sequence). This chain's CDR3 is CATLPGLAISNEQFF. In DNA, the CDR3 is TGTGCCACCCTACCGGGACTAGCGATCTCCAATGAGCAGTTCTTC.

J is TRBJ1-1 and V is TRBV19, with TRBD1 matching over 8 bases. CDR3 length: 13 residues. Germline V lookup: CDR1 LNHDA, CDR2 SQIVND (reference sequence). J lost 4 bases, V lost 11 bases, and 9 bases had no gene match. This CDR3 is CAGSQGAGTEAFF. Here the CDR3 DNA reads TGTGCCGGAAGCCAGGGGGCAGGCACTGAAGCTTTCTTT.

This sequence joins TRBV5-1 and TRBJ1-4; D is perhaps TRBD1 (6 bases). Trimming removed 4 bases at V and 5 bases at J, with 18 bases between. The germline CDR1 and CDR2 sequences are SGHRS and YFSETQ. The CDR3 extends over 16 amino acids. CDR3 region: CASSLMNRVENEKLFF. The CDR3 coding sequence is TGCGCCAGCAGCCTCATGAACAGGGTTGAGAATGAAAAACTGTTTTTT.

This clone was seen many times. V and J are TRBV6-5 and TRBJ1-3; D is unresolved. The CDR3 contains 16 residues. V shed 2 bases and J shed 4 bases, with 15 bases lying between them. Per the germline V gene, CDR1 is MNHEY and CDR2 is SVGAGI. CDR3 residues: CASSYTGLGSGNTIYF. DNA of the CDR3: TGTGCCAGCAGTTACACCGGACTCGGTTCAGGAAACACCATATATTTT.

This clone was observed a single time. This chain uses TRBV3-1 (or the pseudogene TRBV3-2) with TRBJ1-3, with unresolved D. The germline CDR1 and CDR2 sequences are LGHDT and YNNKEL (reference sequence). The CDR3 has 14 amino acids. V was clipped by 1 base and J by 3 bases, with 7 bases between them. CDR3: CASSQVYGGNTIYF. The CDR3 DNA reads as TGTGCCAGCAGCCAAGTCTACGGTGGAAACACCATATATTTT.

The count of this clone is one. This chain connects TRBV5-1 to TRBJ1-6, with TRBD1 matching 7 bases. This CDR3 spans 14 amino acids. CDR1 SGHRS and CDR2 YFSETQ come from the germline V gene. With V trimmed by 7 bases and J by 6 bases, 7 bases remained unmatched. The CDR3 here is CASWTGSGNSPLHF. In DNA, the CDR3 is TGCGCCAGCTGGACAGGCAGCGGTAATTCACCCCTCCACTTT.

V and J are TRBV24-1 and TRBJ2-2; D might be TRBD1 (6 bases). V was cut by 0 bases and J by 1 base, with 11 bases left in between. Germline V lookup: CDR1 KGHDR, CDR2 SFDVKD. There are 17 residues in the CDR3. CDR3 sequence (DNA): TGTGCCACCAGTGATTTGTTGTCAGGGGAGAACACCGGGGAGCTGTTTTTT. Amino acid sequence: CATSDLLSGENTGELFF.